Included here is one T cell receptor beta chain sequence, with context. The clone's antigen remains unknown. Per-base quality was not reported, and no clone a single base away is much larger than it. This sample stems from a study of shared clonotypes between healthy human individuals (dated by TCRdb to 2019 to 2021). With regard to the full study: Three men and a couple of women, aged 18 to 49 years, made up the cohort. Per donor, three plates each were used for CD4 naive and CD4 memory, two for CD8 naive, and one for CD8 memory. To estimate repertoire size and how much clonotypes are shared between individuals, the study performed deep sequencing of blood TCR repertoires from about five healthy adults. To increase sequencing depth and limit assay-specific biases, different laboratories used diverse techniques to prepare libraries and sequence TCR repertoires. Leukapheresis yielded between about 0.85 and 9.5 billion PBMCs per donor. What the work shows at the level of the full study, not this receptor alone: Across four donors, around 5% of naive CD4, over 3% of naive CD8, about 2% of memory CD4, and roughly 0.41% of memory CD8 clonotypes were shared. Clonotypes shared by all four sorted-subset donors showed higher generation probabilities than non-shared clonotypes. Rarefaction of sorted-subset datasets indicated incomplete sequencing despite the large sequencing depth. The small number of donors limited the genetic and exposure-history diversity represented. Only blood was sampled, and tissue TCR repertoires likely differ from those in blood. Pairwise subsampling indicated that sequencing depth was expected to affect the degree of clonotype sharing among donors. Larger estimated clonotype richness was generally found for naive subsets than for memory subsets.

From the germline V gene (reference sequence), CDR1 is LNHDA and CDR2 is SQIVND. Counted from cysteine to phenylalanine, this CDR3 has 14 amino acids. Only the CDR3 DNA stays, 42 bases, in frame from base 1. V lost 5 bases and J lost 5 bases; the stretch between them is 12 bases long. CD8 naive samples were obtained by positive selection for CCR7 among CD45RO-negative cells, yielding a CD45RA+CCR7+ population from which TemRA cells were excluded. The donors were healthy, HIV-negative adults who had no recently reported acute infections or vaccinations. Every donor was a Caucasian adult living in Nashville, Tennessee, USA. After blood collection by leukapheresis, PBMCs were isolated using Ficoll-Histopaque density gradient centrifugation and then cryopreserved in the vapor phase of liquid nitrogen. Analytical flow cytometry was used to check the purity and quantity of every magnetically sorted T cell population. From each sorted fraction, genomic DNA was isolated and quantified by UV absorbance on a Nanodrop 2000c.

Using the deep immunoSEQ assay, multiplex PCR amplified TCR CDR3 regions from genomic DNA. Extracted genomic DNA from each cell subset was distributed evenly across all wells of several immunoSEQ 96-well plates, and each plate was treated as a replicate. For sorted subsets, about 210 ng of genomic DNA, equivalent to 30,000 or so T cell genomes, went into each replicate PCR. Purified libraries were measured with a Qubit 3.0 fluorometer, size-checked on a Bioanalyzer 2100, and measured again with the KAPA Library Quantification kit. A separate single-read 150-cycle Illumina NextSeq 550 flow cell was used to sequence each immunoSEQ 96-well plate. Concerning the study's data processing: Because the immunoSEQ output included only junctional sequences and no quality scores, the filtering could not be the same as the filtering used for full-length reads. To assign V/J genes and CDR3, sequences were annotated using PyIR, a Python wrapper for IgBLAST v1.9, with IMGT germline references. Any read was removed if the V/J assignment was weak (E-value above 1e-6), the CDR3 was missing, or the read contained stop codons, out-of-frame junctions, or ambiguous translated residues. A V3J clonotype was defined by an identical inferred V gene, J gene, and CDR3 amino acid sequence. To compute the percentage overlap between repertoires, the number of shared unique clonotypes was divided by the size of the smaller repertoire. Repertoire richness was assessed with RTK rarefaction, the Chao1 estimator, and Recon v2.1 estimates of unobserved clonotypes. Generation probabilities for all TCRbeta clonotypes obtained by the gDNA method from a handful of donors were computed using OLGA. Held by TCRdb, this immuneACCESS table contains in-frame sequences only and omits some clones. Under half of the omission traces to an unresolved V gene where checked; the cause of the rest is unknown. That table supplies the V and J calls and clone size; D and trimming were determined from the DNA. This sample comprises 800,000 to 950,000 clones, around 96% of them detected only once. Jointly, the top ten make up about 0.25% of the sample.

The origin of this receptor is a man aged 25 to 40 in good health. This chain joins TRBV19 to TRBJ2-2, with the D gene not confidently named. Sequenced sample: naive CD8+ T cells sorted from blood. What this sample's cell subset or site label stands for: CD45RA+CCR7+. The DNA sequence is TGTGCCAGTAGTGATGTGACTCAGACCGGGGAGCTGTTTTTT. This codes for CASSDVTQTGELFF. The entire variable domain, with the stretches around the CDR3 drawn from the reference TRBV19 and TRBJ2-2 proteins, is DGGITQSPKYLFRKEGQNVTLSCEQNLNHDAMYWYRQDPGQGLRLIYYSQIVNDFQKGDIAEGYSVSREKKESFPLTVTSAQKNPTAFYLCASSDVTQTGELFFGEGSRLTVL.